The TCR beta chain under discussion was sequenced for a study of spatial heterogeneity in lung cancer. For the study at large: Consistently, beta-chain sequences turned up in larger numbers than alpha-chain sequences did.

The sample holds many counts of this clonotype. Its antigen is as yet unknown. CDR3 length: 16 amino acids. The germline V gene has CDR1 SGHKS and CDR2 YYEKEE (reference sequence). The ends were cut back, 1 base at V and 8 bases at J, with 19 bases in the middle. Individual TCR cDNA molecules each bore their own unique molecular identifier. TCRdb re-analysed the 5' RACE reads in MiXCR, keeping a single row per CDR3 protein. Of about 25,000 distinct CDR3 sequences in the sample, 6.9% were seen once. General study results and limits: Ubiquitous expanded tumor TCRs were seen in blood more at resection than at follow-up.

Sample time point: sample taken at primary tumor resection. Sequencing was performed on whole RNA extracted from tumor and nontumor lung tissue, or from frozen PBMC, and the material was left unsorted. Samples came from 72 TRACERx patients with untreated early-stage lung cancer. The chain links TRBV5-5 to TRBJ2-1, with D possibly TRBD1 on 6 matching bases. The sequencing used PBMCs, collected at surgery. The TCR was taken from a male donor with early-stage non-small cell lung cancer. In DNA, the CDR3 is TGTGCCAGCAGCTTGTTCAGGGGTCGGACGAAGGATGAGCAGTTCTTC. It specifies CASSLFRGRTKDEQFF.